A selection of T cell receptor beta chains follows, all from one sample in a study of tumor-infiltrating lymphocytes in primary liver carcinoma. TCRdb reprocessed the multiplex PCR reads via MiXCR and lists one record per CDR3 protein. The data show 300,000 to 350,000 distinct CDR3 sequences, with 65% seen just once and about 6% held by the top ten. The sample taken for sequencing was peripheral blood. Receptors were obtained from a man aged 35 to 55 with primary liver carcinoma and hepatitis B virus infection. The CDR3 runs from the conserved cysteine through the conserved F or W.

V,J,CDR3
TRBV11-2,TRBJ2-3,CASSTTSGRAETQYF
TRBV29-1,TRBJ1-4,CSVVMAKATGKAWNEKLFF
TRBV6-5,TRBJ1-6,CASSYTTGDNSALHF
TRBV5-1,TRBJ2-7,CASRTGEEQYF
TRBV6-1,TRBJ2-2,CASSERRGRGSGELFF
TRBV12-3/TRBV12-4,TRBJ2-5,CASSPRGLGTQYF
TRBV28,TRBJ1-2,CASSSADRGAYYGYTF
TRBV11-2,TRBJ2-5,CDSSSRTDRQETQYF
TRBV11-1,TRBJ2-7,CAISFGTSDYEQYF
TRBV11-2,TRBJ1-6,CASSLGEDGYNSPLHF
TRBV29-1,TRBJ1-2,CSFAGGQIHGYTF
TRBV11-2,TRBJ2-1,CASRPQGGARRFF
TRBV6-1,TRBJ2-7,CACSAIQSSEQYF
TRBV11-2,TRBJ2-4,CTSSLQGSDIQYF
TRBV4-2,TRBJ1-5,CASSQDQNQPQHF
TRBV11-2,TRBJ2-3,CASSLSGERADTQYF
TRBV20-1,TRBJ2-2,CSARFRLADDTGELFF